The 24 T cell receptor beta chains below were found in one sample sequenced in a study of glioma-infiltrating T cells (dated by TCRdb to about 2016). The reads were generated on an Illumina MiSeq. The iRepertoire nested amplicon-rescue multiplex PCR (arm-PCR) platform was used to amplify TCR alpha and beta CDR3 regions from RNA. In TCRdb, the public reads were trimmed at Q25 with fastp and aligned with MiXCR, with productive beta chains retained. Merged by CDR3 protein, the rows form single entries marked with the most common genes and DNA. This sample lists about 180,000 distinct CDR3 sequences; approximately 40% were detected once. Around 5.3% of the sample goes to the ten largest clones. The sequenced sample was glioma tissue, nonneoplastic brain tissue, or PBMCs (not recorded which). The source of these receptors is a human donor with low-grade glioma or glioblastoma, undergoing nonglioma brain surgery, or in good health (not recorded which).

The chain uses TRBV5-1 and TRBJ2-1, with unresolved D. The CDR3 spans 14 residues. Germline V CDR1 and CDR2: SGHRS, YFSETQ. Trimming left V 1 base short and J 4 bases short, with 9 bases between. The chain's CDR3 is CASSLSSEYNEQFF. The DNA for the CDR3 is TGCGCCAGCAGCTTGTCCTCGGAGTACAATGAGCAGTTCTTC.

The CDR3 sequence is CASSEEGRVDNEQFF. The CDR3 nucleotides read TGTGCCAGCAGTGAAGAGGGGAGAGTCGACAATGAGCAGTTCTTC. This chain uses TRBV2 with TRBJ2-1, with D perhaps given as TRBD1 or TRBD2 (5 bases each). Looked up from germline, CDR1 is SNHLY and CDR2 is FYNNEI. Trimming pared 1 base from V and 5 bases from J, leaving 12 bases between. This CDR3 spans 15 amino acids.

In regard to this clonotype: Without the conserved terminal phenylalanine or tryptophan, this CDR3 likely stems from a read error. The gene calls are TRBV6-5 and TRBJ2-7; D is unclear. CDR1 is MNHEY, CDR2 SVGAGI, per germline. There are 13 residues in the CDR3. The CDR3 sequence: CASSYKDPYGQYY. The CDR3 DNA reads as TGTGCCAGCAGTTACAAGGATCCCTACGGGCAGTACTAC.

Remarks on this clonotype: A much larger clone lies one base from this, so it may be a read error. This sequence joins TRBV19 and TRBJ2-7; 7 nucleotides line up with TRBD1. The length of the CDR3 is 14 residues. Germline values: CDR1 LNHDA, CDR2 SQIVND (reference sequence). Trimming at V came to 7 bases and at J to 3 bases, leaving 9 bases not matched to a gene. CDR3 sequence reads: CASITGTAVYEQYF. In DNA, the CDR3 is TGTGCCAGTATTACCGGGACAGCTGTCTACGAGCAGTACTTC.

Notes on this clonotype: A much larger clonotype is one base distant, so this may be a read error. This rearrangement joins TRBV20-1 to TRBJ2-7; 8 nucleotides agree with TRBD2. The germline gives CDR1 DFQATT, CDR2 SNEGSKA (reference sequence). After removal of 3 bases from V and 4 bases from J, the junction contained 14 bases not matched to a gene. The CDR3 runs 16 residues. DNA for the CDR3: TGCAGTGCTAGGGGACTAGAGGGAGGGCCTTTGTACGAGCAGTACTTC. Its translation: CSARGLEGGPLYEQYF.

The J gene is TRBJ1-3, the V gene TRBV25-1; D gene unclear. Germline V gene data show CDR1 as MGHDK and CDR2 as SYGVNS. This CDR3 spans 15 amino acids. The ends were cut back, 6 bases at V and 7 bases at J, with 19 bases in the middle. CDR3 sequence reads: CASSTGDGEGNTIYF. The DNA of the CDR3 is TGTGCCAGCAGCACCGGAGACGGGGAAGGGAACACCATATATTTT.

This clonotype appeared many times. The chain uses TRBV20-1 and TRBJ1-4; D not certain. CDR3 length: 17 amino acids. Germline V gene data show CDR1 as DFQATT and CDR2 as SNEGSKA (reference sequence). Between the trimmed V and J ends, which lost 1 base and 0 bases, there was a span of 15 bases. CDR3: CSARVFGERTTNEKLFF. CDR3 coding DNA: TGCAGTGCTAGAGTATTCGGCGAACGGACAACTAATGAAAAACTGTTTTTT.

This clonotype was observed a handful of times. V and J are TRBV14 and TRBJ1-4, with no clear D. Germline V gene data show CDR1 as SGHDN and CDR2 as FVKESK. This CDR3 has 17 residues. Trimming left V 5 bases short and J 0 bases short, with 16 bases between. The CDR3 region has the DNA TGTGCCAGCAGCGAACTGGGCCTGTACCCAACTAATGAAAAACTGTTTTTT. As protein: CASSELGLYPTNEKLFF.

Comments on this clonotype: The junction departs from germline at one end; a sequencing error may be responsible. The chain has TRBV20-1 and TRBJ2-1; 8 nucleotides agree with TRBD2. Germline V CDR1 and CDR2: DFQATT, SNEGSKA (reference sequence). The CDR3 has 14 residues. The CDR3 DNA reads as TGCAGTTCTCCCTCCGGGACTAGTAGATTTGAGCGGTTCTTC. Protein sequence: CSSPSGTSRFERFF.

This rearrangement joins TRBV20-1 to TRBJ2-1, with TRBD2 identical over 7 bases. This CDR3 comprises 14 residues. V lost 3 bases and J lost 10; bases outside the gene matches: 12. Germline V gives CDR1 DFQATT, CDR2 SNEGSKA (reference sequence). CDR3 amino acids: CSASGRGRGDEQFF. The CDR3 DNA reads TGCAGTGCTAGTGGCAGAGGGAGGGGCGACGAGCAGTTCTTC.

This clonotype was observed a single time. The chain is built from TRBV13 and TRBJ2-7; 7 bases are shared with TRBD1. J lost 4 bases, V lost 3 bases, and 9 bases had no gene match. The CDR3 is 15 amino acids. Germline V gene lookup returns CDR1 PRHDT and CDR2 FYEKMQ (reference sequence). The CDR3 DNA is TGTGCCAGCAGCTTCCGGGCAGGGGGTTCTTACGAGCAGTACTTC. Residues: CASSFRAGGSYEQYF.

Remarks on this clonotype: This may stem from a read error, because a much larger clone lies one nucleotide away. The chain joins TRBV5-5 to TRBJ1-1; 7 nucleotides match TRBD1. The germline gives CDR1 SGHKS, CDR2 YYEKEE (reference sequence). V was pared by 3 bases and J by 1 base, with 3 bases of the junction left unmatched. This CDR3 comprises 14 residues. The CDR3 reads CASSSDRRNTEAFF. DNA of the CDR3: TGTGCCAGCAGCTCGGACAGGCGGAACACTGAAGCTTTCTTT.

A remark on this clonotype: It may be a read error: a sequence one base away is much more abundant. The V and J genes are TRBV19 and TRBJ2-3; the D gene is possibly TRBD2 (5 bases). Germline V CDR1 and CDR2: LNHDA, SQIVND (reference sequence). CDR3 length: 11 amino acids. The CDR3 bases are TGTGCCAGTAGTATCGGGGATACGGAGTATTTT. It translates to CASSIGDTEYF.

The chain has TRBV7-9 and TRBJ2-7; a possible D gene is TRBD1 (5 bases). Trimming took off 5 bases at V and 2 bases at J, with 13 bases between the two ends. The CDR3 spans 14 residues. Per germline, CDR1 SEHNR and CDR2 FQNEAQ (reference sequence). CDR3 region: CASSKGDPTYEQYF. The CDR3 nucleotides read TGTGCCAGCAGCAAAGGGGATCCAACCTACGAGCAGTACTTC.

Worth noting for this clonotype: The conserved final phenylalanine or tryptophan is absent from the CDR3, which likely points to a read error. This CDR3 is CSVGTGVEQYL. The DNA for the CDR3 is TGCAGCGTTGGGACAGGGGTCGAGCAGTACTTG. The chain uses TRBV29-1 and TRBJ2-7; 9 bases align to TRBD1. With V trimmed by 4 bases and J by 6 bases, 1 base remained unmatched. Germline CDR1 reads SQVTM; CDR2 reads ANQGSEA. CDR3 length: 11 residues.

This clonotype was counted once. A much bigger clone sits one base away, suggesting this may be a read error. The rearrangement links TRBV28 to TRBJ2-1, with 8 nucleotides matching TRBD2. The CDR3 extends over 16 amino acids. The germline CDR1 and CDR2 sequences are MDHEN and SYDVKM. The CDR3 region has the DNA TGTGCCAGCAGTTCCATAGCGGGACAACACTACAATGAGAAGTTCTTC. It translates to CASSSIAGQHYNEKFF.

This rearrangement joins TRBV2 to TRBJ2-2; D gene uncertain. The V end lost 6 bases, the J end lost 5 bases, and 13 bases lay between the germline ends. The length of the CDR3 is 14 residues. Germline CDR1 reads SNHLY; CDR2 reads FYNNEI. The CDR3: CASSPEMDTGELFF. The CDR3 nucleotides are TGTGCCAGCAGCCCCGAAATGGATACCGGGGAGCTGTTTTTT.

With regard to this clonotype: A read error may be the cause here, since a much bigger clone is one base away. V and J are TRBV6-1 and TRBJ2-5; D unresolved. The V and J ends lost 5 bases and 5 bases respectively, with 18 bases between them. CDR3 length: 15 residues. Germline CDR1 is MNHNS and CDR2 is SASEGT. The CDR3 loop is CASSLSTSDQETQYF. The DNA for the CDR3 is TGTGCCAGCAGTCTCTCGACCAGCGATCAGGAGACCCAGTACTTC.

This clonotype was seen many times. This chain uses TRBV19 with TRBJ2-1, with unresolved D. The CDR3 runs to 13 residues. The V gene's germline CDR1 is LNHDA and CDR2 SQIVND (reference sequence). V lost 4 bases and J lost 1, with 5 bases in between. CDR3 sequence: CASSTKSYNEQFF. In DNA, the CDR3 is TGTGCCAGTAGTACGAAGTCCTACAATGAGCAGTTCTTC.

At least ten counts were recorded for this clonotype. The chain has TRBV27 and TRBJ2-7; no reliable D call. The CDR3 is 14 residues long. Germline V gene data show CDR1 as MNHEY and CDR2 as SMNVEV (reference sequence). The V gene lost 3 bases and the J gene lost 0 bases, with 9 bases spanning the gap. The CDR3 protein is CASSFGLTSYEQYF. CDR3 sequence (DNA): TGTGCCAGCAGTTTCGGGCTGACCTCCTACGAGCAGTACTTC.

This clonotype was seen ten or more times. V gene TRBV20-1 combines with J gene TRBJ2-3; D perhaps matches TRBD2 (6 bases). V was shortened by 5 bases and J by 3 bases, with 18 bases between the two germline ends. The CDR3 covers 15 residues. CDR1 and CDR2 (germline): DFQATT, SNEGSKA (reference sequence). CDR3 nucleotide sequence: TGCAGTGCTCCGCGGGGTAGCGGATCAACAGATACGCAGTATTTT. Its translation: CSAPRGSGSTDTQYF.

About this clonotype itself: Just one base apart from a much larger clone, this may be a read error. V gene TRBV28 combines with J gene TRBJ1-3; weak D call: TRBD1 (6 bases). Germline loops: CDR1 MDHEN, CDR2 SYDVKM. CDR3 length: 17 amino acids. The V and J ends lost 10 bases and 0 bases respectively, with 22 bases between them. CDR3 nucleotide sequence: TGTGCCAAACTGAACTGGAGGGGGGCCACCTCTGGAAACACCATATATTTT. Translated, it gives CAKLNWRGATSGNTIYF.

This clonotype occurred many times. J is TRBJ1-3 and V is TRBV25-1, with D hard to call. The CDR3 is 13 residues long. Trimming took off 8 bases at V and 2 bases at J, with 10 bases between the two ends. Per germline, CDR1 MGHDK and CDR2 SYGVNS. CDR3 in DNA: TGTGCCAGCTCCTATTCTCCTGGAAACACCATATATTTT. Its protein product is CASSYSPGNTIYF.

This chain joins TRBV2 and TRBJ2-1; 10 positions agree with TRBD1. This CDR3 has 15 residues. CDR1 is SNHLY and CDR2 is FYNNEI in the germline V gene. With V trimmed by 3 bases and J by 7 bases, 6 bases remained unmatched. The DNA of the CDR3 is TGTGCCAGCAGTGAGGTGGGACAGGGGTTTAATGAGCAGTTCTTC. This translates into CASSEVGQGFNEQFF.